The clone carrying this TCR beta chain appeared many times. The antigen remains unidentified. It was by quantitative 5'-RACE with molecular barcodes that TCR beta libraries were made. MiXCR, applied by TCRdb to the 5' RACE reads, yields one record per CDR3 protein. The table has fewer than 550,000 distinct CDR3 sequences, less than 6% seen once. This CDR3 has 17 amino acids. Germline CDR1 reads MDHEN; CDR2 reads SYDVKM. After removal of 4 bases from V and 0 bases from J, the junction contained 6 bases not matched to a gene. The record originates from a study of CD8 T cells in ankylosing spondylitis. Findings and caveats of the study: A TCR beta motif made of several highly homologous variants seemed typical of ankylosing spondylitis blood.

The sequenced material came from blood, either unsorted or a sorted T cell fraction (not recorded which). The source is a male donor with ankylosing spondylitis. J is TRBJ2-1 and V is TRBV28, with 10 bases fitting TRBD2. The CDR3 nucleotides are TGTGCCAGCAGTTCCCTAGCGGGAGCCCACTCCTACAATGAGCAGTTCTTC. The encoded protein is CASSSLAGAHSYNEQFF.